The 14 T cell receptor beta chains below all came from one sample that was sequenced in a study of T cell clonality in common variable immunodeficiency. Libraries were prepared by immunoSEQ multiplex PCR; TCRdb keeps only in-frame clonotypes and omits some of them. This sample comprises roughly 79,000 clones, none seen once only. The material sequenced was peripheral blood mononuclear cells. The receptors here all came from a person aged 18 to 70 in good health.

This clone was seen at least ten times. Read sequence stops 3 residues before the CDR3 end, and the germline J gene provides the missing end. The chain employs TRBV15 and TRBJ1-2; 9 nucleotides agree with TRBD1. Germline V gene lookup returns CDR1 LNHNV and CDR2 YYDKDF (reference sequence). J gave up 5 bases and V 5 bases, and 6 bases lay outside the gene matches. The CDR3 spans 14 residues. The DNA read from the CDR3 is TGTGCCACCAGCCGCCTCGGGACAGGGTATGGC. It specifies CATSRLGTGYG. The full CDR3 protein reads CATSRLGTGYGYTF.

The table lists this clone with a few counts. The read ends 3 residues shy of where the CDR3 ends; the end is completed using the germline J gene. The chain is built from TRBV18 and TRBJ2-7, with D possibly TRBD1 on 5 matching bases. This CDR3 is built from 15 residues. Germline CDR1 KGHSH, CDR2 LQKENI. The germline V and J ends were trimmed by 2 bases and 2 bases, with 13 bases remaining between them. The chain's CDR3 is CASSPLVQGPYEQYF. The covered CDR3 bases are TGTGCCAGCTCACCATTGGTTCAGGGCCCCTACGAG.

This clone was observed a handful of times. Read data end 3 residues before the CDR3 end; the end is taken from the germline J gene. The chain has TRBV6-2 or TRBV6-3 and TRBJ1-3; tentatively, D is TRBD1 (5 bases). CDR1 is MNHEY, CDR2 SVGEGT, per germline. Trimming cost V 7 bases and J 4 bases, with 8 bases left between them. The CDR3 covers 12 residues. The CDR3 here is CASTRTGNTIYF. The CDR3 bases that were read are TGTGCCAGCACCCGGACAGGAAACACC.

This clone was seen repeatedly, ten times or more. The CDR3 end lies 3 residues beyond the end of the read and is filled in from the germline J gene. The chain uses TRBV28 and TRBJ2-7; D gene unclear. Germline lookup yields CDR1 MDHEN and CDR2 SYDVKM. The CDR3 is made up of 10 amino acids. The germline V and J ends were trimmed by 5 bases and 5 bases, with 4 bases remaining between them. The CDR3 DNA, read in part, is TGTGCCAGCAGTGAGGACGAG. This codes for CASSEDE. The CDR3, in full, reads CASSEDEQYF.

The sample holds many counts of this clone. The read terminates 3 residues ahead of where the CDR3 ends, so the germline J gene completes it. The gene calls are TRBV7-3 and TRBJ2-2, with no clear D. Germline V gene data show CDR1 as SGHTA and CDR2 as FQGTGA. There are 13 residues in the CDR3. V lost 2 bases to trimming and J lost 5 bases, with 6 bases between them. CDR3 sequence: CASSLAGTGELFF. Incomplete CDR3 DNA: TGTGCCAGCAGCTTAGCCGGGACCGGGGAG.

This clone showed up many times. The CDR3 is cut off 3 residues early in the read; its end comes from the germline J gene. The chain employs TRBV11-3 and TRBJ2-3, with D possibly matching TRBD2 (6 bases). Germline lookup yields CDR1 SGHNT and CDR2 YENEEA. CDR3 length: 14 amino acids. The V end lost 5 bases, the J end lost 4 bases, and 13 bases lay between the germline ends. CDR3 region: CASSLSGWADTQYF. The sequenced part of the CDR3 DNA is TGTGCCAGCAGCCTAAGCGGGTGGGCAGATACG.

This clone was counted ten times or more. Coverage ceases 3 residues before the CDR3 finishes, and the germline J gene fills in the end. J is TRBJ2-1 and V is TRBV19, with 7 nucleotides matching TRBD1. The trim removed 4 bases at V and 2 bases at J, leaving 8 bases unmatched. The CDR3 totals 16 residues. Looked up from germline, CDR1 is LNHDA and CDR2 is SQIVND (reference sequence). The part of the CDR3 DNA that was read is TGTGCCAGTAGTACTGCCTTAGGGGGCACCTACAATGAG. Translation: CASSTALGGTYNE. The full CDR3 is CASSTALGGTYNEQFF. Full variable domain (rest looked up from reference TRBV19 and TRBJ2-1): DGGITQSPKYLFRKEGQNVTLSCEQNLNHDAMYWYRQDPGQGLRLIYYSQIVNDFQKGDIAEGYSVSREKKESFPLTVTSAQKNPTAFYLCASSTALGGTYNEQFFGPGTRLTVL.

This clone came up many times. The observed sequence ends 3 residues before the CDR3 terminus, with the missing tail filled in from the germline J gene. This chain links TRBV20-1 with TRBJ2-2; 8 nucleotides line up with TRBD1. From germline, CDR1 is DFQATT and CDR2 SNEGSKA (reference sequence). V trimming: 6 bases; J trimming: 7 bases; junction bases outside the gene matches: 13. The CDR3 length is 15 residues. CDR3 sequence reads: CSAIAPDRALGELFF. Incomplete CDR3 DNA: TGCAGTGCCATCGCACCGGACAGGGCCCTCGGGGAG.

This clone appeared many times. This CDR3 reads CASSLENRGRNSPLHF. CDR3 DNA (partial): TGCGCCAGCTCTTTGGAGAACAGGGGGCGGAATTCACCC. The chain combines TRBV5-1 with TRBJ1-6; 9 bases align to TRBD1. The read ends 3 residues before the CDR3 terminus; that terminus is restored from the germline J gene. This CDR3 comprises 16 residues. Germline V gene sequence: CDR1 SGHRS, CDR2 YFSETQ. Trimming cost V 7 bases and J 7 bases; bases outside gene matches: 12.

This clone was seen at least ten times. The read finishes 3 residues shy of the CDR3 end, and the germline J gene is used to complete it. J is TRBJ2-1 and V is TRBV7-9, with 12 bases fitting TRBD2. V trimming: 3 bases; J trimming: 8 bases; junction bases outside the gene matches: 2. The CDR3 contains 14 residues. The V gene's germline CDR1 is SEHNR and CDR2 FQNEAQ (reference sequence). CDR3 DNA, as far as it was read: TGTGCCAGCAGCTTCGGACTAGCGGGATATGAG. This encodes CASSFGLAGYE. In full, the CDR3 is CASSFGLAGYEQFF.

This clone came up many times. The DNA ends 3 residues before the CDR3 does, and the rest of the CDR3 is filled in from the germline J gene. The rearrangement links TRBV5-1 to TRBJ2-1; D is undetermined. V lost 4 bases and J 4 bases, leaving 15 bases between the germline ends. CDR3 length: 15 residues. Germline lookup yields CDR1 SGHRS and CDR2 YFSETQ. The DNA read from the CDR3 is TGCGCCAGCAGCCCATCCCTAGAGAAGTACAATGAG. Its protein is CASSPSLEKYNE. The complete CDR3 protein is CASSPSLEKYNEQFF.

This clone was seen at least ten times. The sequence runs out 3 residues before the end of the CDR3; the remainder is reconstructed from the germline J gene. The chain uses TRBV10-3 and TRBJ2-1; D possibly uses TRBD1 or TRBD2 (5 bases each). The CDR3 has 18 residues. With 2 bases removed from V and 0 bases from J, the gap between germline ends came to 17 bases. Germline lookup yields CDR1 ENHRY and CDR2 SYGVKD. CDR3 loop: CAISEVGLPGSSYNEQFF. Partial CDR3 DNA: TGTGCCATCAGTGAGGTAGGGCTCCCAGGGAGCTCCTACAATGAG.

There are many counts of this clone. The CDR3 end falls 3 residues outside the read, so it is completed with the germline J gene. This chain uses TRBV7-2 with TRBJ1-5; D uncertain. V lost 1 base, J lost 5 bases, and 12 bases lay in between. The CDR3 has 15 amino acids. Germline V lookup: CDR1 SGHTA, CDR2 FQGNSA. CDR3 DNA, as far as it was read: TGTGCCAGCAGCTTAGTAGTAAGTCGGGATCAGCCC. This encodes CASSLVVSRDQP. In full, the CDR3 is CASSLVVSRDQPQHF.

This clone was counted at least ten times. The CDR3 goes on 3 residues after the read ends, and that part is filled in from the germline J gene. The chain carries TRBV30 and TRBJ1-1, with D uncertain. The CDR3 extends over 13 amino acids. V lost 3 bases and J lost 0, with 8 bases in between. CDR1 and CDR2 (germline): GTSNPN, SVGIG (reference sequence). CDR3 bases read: TGTGCCTGGAGGAAAGCCATGAACACTGAA. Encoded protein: CAWRKAMNTE. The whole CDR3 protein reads CAWRKAMNTEAFF. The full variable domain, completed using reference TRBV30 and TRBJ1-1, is SQTIHQWPATLVQPVGSPLSLECTVEGTSNPNLYWYRQAAGRGLQLLFYSVGIGQISSEVPQNLSASRPQDRQFILSSKKLLLSDSGFYLCAWRKAMNTEAFFGQGTRLTVV.